What follows are 22 T cell receptor beta chains derived from one specimen sequenced in a study of T cell repertoires and HLA-DP antigens. The protocol was immunoSEQ multiplex PCR, while the TCRdb copy is restricted to in-frame clones and leaves out a portion. The sample yields around 100,000 clones, approximately 92% seen once. What these receptors recognize is not known. Input material: CD4+ T cells from PBMCs. The receptor source for this set is a woman between 18 and 30 years old in good health and CMV-seronegative.

This clone was counted a single time. Germline is not matched at one junction end, which may reflect a read error. The chain recombines TRBV5-8 with TRBJ1-3, with 8 bases lining up with TRBD1. The CDR3 extends over 16 amino acids. Germline-derived CDR1 and CDR2 are SGHTS and YDEGEE. The CDR3: CASSPTTGVSGNTIYF. In DNA form, the CDR3 reads TGCGCCAGCAGCCCGACGACAGGGGTCTCTGGAAACACCATATATTTT.

This sequence joins TRBV10-3 and TRBJ2-1; TRBD1 matches 7 bases. The CDR3 contains 14 residues. J gave up 1 base and V 6 bases, and 3 bases lay outside the gene matches. Germline lookup yields CDR1 ENHRY and CDR2 SYGVKD. CDR3 loop: CAIRETGSYNEQFF. The CDR3 nucleotides are TGTGCCATCAGGGAGACAGGGTCCTACAATGAGCAGTTCTTC.

The table lists this clone with a count of one. The rearrangement joins TRBV4-3 to TRBJ1-2, with TRBD1 identical over 9 bases. After removal of 2 bases from V and 4 bases from J, the junction contained 5 bases not matched to a gene. Germline V gene data show CDR1 as LGHNA and CDR2 as YSLEER. This CDR3 comprises 15 residues. As DNA, the CDR3 is TGCGCCAGCAGCCAACCCGGACAGGGGTCCTATGGCTACACCTTC. This encodes CASSQPGQGSYGYTF.

The V call is TRBV28, the J call TRBJ1-5; the D is unclear. Trimming left V 2 bases short and J 3 bases short, with 2 bases between. The CDR3 sequence is 12 residues long. CDR1 and CDR2 from the germline V gene are MDHEN and SYDVKM. CDR3 region: CASSLTNQPQHF. The CDR3 DNA follows: TGTGCCAGCAGTTTAACCAATCAGCCCCAGCATTTT.

The V call is TRBV11-3, the J call TRBJ2-1; D may match TRBD1 or TRBD2 (5 bases each). CDR1 and CDR2 from the germline V gene are SGHNT and YENEEA. V was shortened by 5 bases and J by 7 bases, with 15 bases between the two germline ends. The CDR3 extends over 14 amino acids. The CDR3 is CASSTGAGLNEQFF. DNA for the CDR3: TGTGCCAGCAGCACCGGGGCCGGCTTGAATGAGCAGTTCTTC.

The J gene is TRBJ1-4, the V gene TRBV6-1, with D uncertain. The CDR3 consists of 15 residues. V lost 0 bases to trimming and J lost 5 bases, with 10 bases between them. Germline lookup yields CDR1 MNHNS and CDR2 SASEGT. The CDR3 DNA is TGTGCCAGCAGTGAAGCGCTGGGAGGGAATGAAAAACTGTTTTTT. As protein: CASSEALGGNEKLFF.

This chain joins TRBV5-1 and TRBJ1-2; D unresolved. The CDR3 is 13 amino acids. V was cut by 1 base and J by 2 bases, with 6 bases left in between. In germline, CDR1 is SGHRS, CDR2 YFSETQ. CDR3 sequence reads: CASSLNKNYGYTF. The DNA of the CDR3 is TGCGCCAGCAGCTTGAACAAGAACTATGGCTACACCTTC.

The V and J genes are TRBV7-2 and TRBJ1-2; D may be TRBD1 (6 bases). The CDR3 runs to 16 residues. V was pared by 1 base and J by 7 bases, with 19 bases between. Looked up from germline, CDR1 is SGHTA and CDR2 is FQGNSA. In DNA, the CDR3 is TGTGCCAGCAGCTTAGGGGGGGGGCGCAGGGAGTTTGGCTACACCTTC. Encoded protein: CASSLGGGRREFGYTF.

The V and J genes are TRBV27 and TRBJ2-7; 7 nucleotides line up with TRBD1. The CDR3 sequence is 15 residues long. The J segment lost 6 bases and the V segment lost 1 base, leaving 9 bases of the junction unmatched. CDR1 and CDR2 from the germline V gene are MNHEY and SMNVEV (reference sequence). The CDR3, as DNA: TGTGCCAGCAGTTTATATCCCCCCCGGACAGGCGAGCAGTACTTC. Translated: CASSLYPPRTGEQYF.

The V call is TRBV11-2, the J call TRBJ2-2; possibly TRBD2 for D (6 bases). The CDR3 has 15 amino acids. Germline CDR1 SGHAT, CDR2 FQNNGV. Trimming stripped 4 bases from V and 4 bases from J, with 13 bases between. The CDR3: CASSSIRRGTGELFF. The CDR3 coding sequence is TGTGCCAGCAGCTCCATTCGGAGGGGCACCGGGGAGCTGTTTTTT.

This chain uses TRBV18 with TRBJ1-6; no definite D call. The CDR3 extends over 15 amino acids. V lost 3 bases, J lost 9 bases, and 15 bases lay in between. From germline, CDR1 is KGHSH and CDR2 LQKENI. As DNA, the CDR3 is TGTGCCAGCTCACCTAGAGAAGGGAACGGTTCACCCCTCCACTTT. This sequence encodes CASSPREGNGSPLHF.

CDR3 region: CASTVSGGRTDTQYF. CDR3 in DNA: TGTGCCAGCACCGTCAGCGGGGGTCGCACAGATACGCAGTATTTT. This chain uses TRBV6-5 with TRBJ2-3; TRBD2 agrees at 8 bases. The junction had 7 bases not matched to a gene; V was cut back by 7 bases and J by 1 base. Per germline, CDR1 MNHEY and CDR2 SVGAGI. The CDR3 is made up of 15 amino acids.

The chain employs TRBV7-3 and TRBJ2-1; a weak D match, TRBD1 (6 bases). Trimming left V 4 bases short and J 2 bases short, with 12 bases between. Germline lookup yields CDR1 SGHTA and CDR2 FQGTGA. The CDR3 has 15 amino acids. The CDR3 DNA follows: TGTGCCAGCAGCTATTTAGGGGGAGCCTACAATGAGCAGTTCTTC. Residues: CASSYLGGAYNEQFF.

In DNA form, the CDR3 reads TGTGCCATCAGGGGACAGGGAACTTTCGAGCTCTCTGGAAACACCATATATTTT. Protein product: CAIRGQGTFELSGNTIYF. This chain connects TRBV10-3 to TRBJ1-3; 9 nucleotides align to TRBD1. From germline, CDR1 is ENHRY and CDR2 SYGVKD. The CDR3 sequence is 18 residues long. J gave up 0 bases and V 6 bases, and 12 bases lay outside the gene matches.

A few counts support this clone. The rearrangement joins TRBV5-1 to TRBJ2-5; the match to TRBD2 covers 14 bases. Per germline, CDR1 SGHRS and CDR2 YFSETQ. The CDR3 totals 16 residues. The V gene end was trimmed by 0 bases and the J gene end by 4 bases; junction bases not matched to a gene: 2. CDR3 nucleotide sequence: TGCGCCAGCAGCTTGGGACTAGCGGGAGGGAGAGAGACCCAGTACTTC. It specifies CASSLGLAGGRETQYF.

The chain is built from TRBV7-6 and TRBJ2-1, with D tentatively TRBD2 (6 bases). Germline V gene sequence: CDR1 SGHVS, CDR2 FNYEAQ. V was cut by 4 bases and J by 7 bases, with 17 bases left in between. The CDR3 contains 15 residues. Here the CDR3 DNA reads TGTGCCAGCAGCTCCCGGGACTTCCCGGGAAATGAGCAGTTCTTC. This sequence encodes CASSSRDFPGNEQFF.

The CDR3 is CAISDPGLAGRTDTQYF. The DNA of the CDR3 is TGTGCCATCAGTGACCCGGGACTAGCGGGGCGCACAGATACGCAGTATTTT. The rearrangement links TRBV10-3 to TRBJ2-3, with 13 bases lining up with TRBD2. Germline V gene sequence: CDR1 ENHRY, CDR2 SYGVKD. J was trimmed by 1 base and V by 3 bases; bases with no gene match: 4. This CDR3 spans 17 amino acids.

The chain recombines TRBV27 with TRBJ2-6, with D possibly matching TRBD1 (5 bases). V was pared by 8 bases and J by 0 bases, with 14 bases between. Germline V gene data show CDR1 as MNHEY and CDR2 as SMNVEV (reference sequence). The CDR3 runs 16 residues. CDR3 region: CASSQGAPSGANVLTF. The CDR3, as DNA: TGTGCCAGCTCACAAGGGGCGCCCTCTGGGGCCAACGTCCTGACTTTC.

V and J are TRBV19 and TRBJ1-5; D is undetermined. CDR3 length: 12 residues. The germline gives CDR1 LNHDA, CDR2 SQIVND (reference sequence). Trimming removed 4 bases at V and 3 bases at J, with 4 bases between. The CDR3 nucleotides are TGTGCCAGTAGTACAGACAATCAGCCCCAGCATTTT. Translating it yields CASSTDNQPQHF.

The chain joins TRBV6-1 to TRBJ1-1; TRBD1 aligns across 7 bases. Germline-derived CDR1 and CDR2 are MNHNS and SASEGT. Trimming at V came to 2 bases and at J to 8 bases, leaving 8 bases not matched to a gene. The CDR3 has 14 amino acids. CDR3 protein: CASSETYQGVEAFF. For the CDR3, the DNA is TGTGCCAGCAGTGAAACGTACCAGGGGGTGGAAGCTTTCTTT.

Note on this clone: One end of the junction is discordant with germline, which a read error may explain. CDR3 sequence reads: CASSLQLNTGELFF. The CDR3 region has the DNA TGTGCTAGCAGCTTACAGCTGAACACCGGGGAGCTGTTTTTT. The chain uses TRBV7-7 and TRBJ2-2; D uncertain. This CDR3 is built from 14 residues. Looked up from germline, CDR1 is SSHAT and CDR2 is FNYEAQ (reference sequence).

This chain connects TRBV5-1 to TRBJ2-2; possibly TRBD1 for D (6 bases). V was cut by 4 bases and J by 6 bases, with 16 bases left in between. Germline lookup yields CDR1 SGHRS and CDR2 YFSETQ. CDR3 size: 15 residues. In DNA, the CDR3 is TGCGCCAGCAGCCGGGGACAAGGAGGCGCCGGGGAGCTGTTTTTT. Amino acid sequence: CASSRGQGGAGELFF.